The clone carrying this TCR beta chain was observed at least ten times. Produced via immunoSEQ multiplex PCR; TCRdb's table is partial and in-frame only. The table shows about 120,000 clones, with about nine tenths occurring only once. The sample comes from a study of T cell responses to AZD1222 COVID-19 vaccine. This CDR3 has 15 residues. Trimming took off 2 bases at V and 7 bases at J, with 12 bases between the two ends. Per the germline V gene, CDR1 is PRHDT and CDR2 is FYEKMQ (reference sequence). This clonotype was sampled from an adult who received the AZD1222 COVID-19 vaccine. Here the sequenced sample was peripheral blood, taken 28 days after the second AZD1222 dose. The V call is TRBV13, the J call TRBJ1-6, with D unresolved. CDR3 sequence reads: CASSLRWLGNSPLHF. The CDR3 DNA follows: TGTGCCAGCAGCTTAAGATGGCTAGGGAATTCACCCCTCCACTTT. Using reference TRBV13 and TRBJ1-6 for the parts outside the CDR3, the full variable domain is AAGVIQSPRHLIKEKRETATLKCYPIPRHDTVYWYQQGPGQDPQFLISFYEKMQSDKGSIPDRFSAQQFSDYHSELNMSSLELGDSALYFCASSLRWLGNSPLHFGNGTRLTVT.